The 5 T cell receptor beta chains below were found in one sample sequenced in a study of T and B cells in COVID-19 patients. From blood, about 240-500 ng of genomic DNA served as TRB template. Multiplex PCR with BIOMED2 TRB-A/B primer pools amplified TRB rearrangements. From the multiplex PCR reads, TCRdb called clonotypes with MiXCR, one entry per CDR3 protein. This sample has 9,000 to 13,000 distinct CDR3 sequences, with over 25% found just once. The sample was blood. The receptors derive from a human donor with active COVID-19.

The V call is TRBV30, the J call TRBJ1-2, with unresolved D. Germline V lookup: CDR1 GTSNPN, CDR2 SVGIG (reference sequence). The CDR3 runs to 13 residues. V was trimmed by 0 bases and J by 5 bases, leaving 10 bases between them. The CDR3 here is CAWSVLRGYGYTF. The CDR3, as DNA: TGTGCCTGGAGTGTCCTGCGGGGATATGGCTACACCTTC.

A note on this clonotype: One base away lies a much larger clone, so this may be a sequencing read error. The CDR3 loop reads CASSLGVQQGPYNEQYF. The CDR3 DNA sequence: TGTGCCAGCAGCTTAGGCGTTCAACAGGGGCCCTACAATGAGCAGTACTTC. This chain links TRBV13 with TRBJ1-2; 7 bases fit TRBD1. TRBJ2-7 matches the DNA end more closely, so the J call is doubtful. Germline CDR1 reads PRHDT; CDR2 reads FYEKMQ (reference sequence). This CDR3 is built from 17 residues.

By sample fraction, this clonotype is medium-sized. The chain recombines TRBV15 with TRBJ1-5; 7 bases are shared with TRBD1. This CDR3 is built from 15 residues. The trim removed 2 bases at V and 2 bases at J, leaving 3 bases unmatched. Looked up from germline, CDR1 is LNHNV and CDR2 is YYDKDF (reference sequence). This chain's CDR3 is CATSRYTGGNQPQHF. CDR3 DNA: TGTGCCACCAGCAGATATACAGGGGGCAATCAGCCCCAGCATTTT.

By sample fraction, this clonotype is medium-sized. The V and J genes are TRBV27 and TRBJ1-6, with 9 bases aligning to TRBD1. Looked up from germline, CDR1 is MNHEY and CDR2 is SMNVEV (reference sequence). The CDR3 is 13 amino acids. The trim removed 6 bases at V and 10 bases at J, leaving 4 bases unmatched. The CDR3 region has the DNA TGTGCCAGCAGGACAGGGGGAAGGTCACCCCTCCACTTT. It encodes CASRTGGRSPLHF.

By sample fraction, this clonotype is medium-sized. The J gene is TRBJ2-3, the V gene TRBV6-5, with 11 bases matching TRBD2. Germline CDR1 and CDR2: MNHEY and SVGAGI. CDR3 length: 16 amino acids. V was clipped by 5 bases and J by 2 bases; unmatched bases: 6. The CDR3 spells CASSDLTSGDTDTQYF. The DNA for the CDR3 is TGTGCCAGCAGTGACCTGACTAGCGGGGACACAGATACGCAGTATTTT.